Included here is one T cell receptor beta chain sequence, with context. Antigen: not known. The data originate from a study of shared clonotypes between healthy human individuals. General study findings and limits: Tissues were not sampled, only blood, and their repertoires likely differ.

V dropped 4 bases and J dropped 6 bases, with 14 bases sitting between them. The CDR3 spans 14 residues. Germline CDR1 SGDLS, CDR2 YYNGEE. TCRdb's copy holds only in-frame clones and misses some; the assay was immunoSEQ multiplex PCR. The table has over 850,000 clones, roughly 74% seen once. The V and J genes are TRBV9 and TRBJ2-1; no clear D gene. This sequence was found in a man younger than 30 in good health. Some clones in this sample may be carry-over from other donors' samples. Sequencing used memory CD4+ T cells from PBMCs. Stated subset: CD45RA-negative fraction. As DNA, the CDR3 is TGTGCCAGCAGCCCCCATCTCGGTGTCAATGAGCAGTTCTTC. As protein: CASSPHLGVNEQFF.